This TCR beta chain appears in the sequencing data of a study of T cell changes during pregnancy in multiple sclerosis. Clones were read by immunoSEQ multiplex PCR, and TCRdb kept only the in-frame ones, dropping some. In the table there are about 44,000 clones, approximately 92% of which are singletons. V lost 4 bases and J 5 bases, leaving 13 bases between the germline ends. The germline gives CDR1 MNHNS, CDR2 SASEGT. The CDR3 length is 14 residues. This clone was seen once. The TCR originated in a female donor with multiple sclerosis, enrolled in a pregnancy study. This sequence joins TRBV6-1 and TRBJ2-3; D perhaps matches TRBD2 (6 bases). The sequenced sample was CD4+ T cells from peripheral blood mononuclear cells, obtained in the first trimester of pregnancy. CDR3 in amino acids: CASSVTSSEDTQYF. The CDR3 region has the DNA TGTGCCAGCAGTGTCACTAGCTCGGAAGATACGCAGTATTTT.